The 25 T cell receptor beta chains below all came from one sample that was sequenced in a study of T-cell reconstitution after alpha-beta-depleted transplantation in children. A TCRbeta library incorporating unique molecular identifiers was prepared. TCRdb called the PCR reads again in MiXCR, with one record for every CDR3 protein. The profile shows 400,000 to 500,000 distinct CDR3 sequences, about a tenth of them singletons. This specimen consisted of PBMCs from the stem cell graft donor, obtained from the stem cell graft. The source is a human donor who donated a stem cell graft to a child with acute myeloid leukemia.

The table lists this clonotype with a few counts. This sequence joins TRBV7-8 and TRBJ1-1, with a tentative D call TRBD1 (6 bases). The V gene's germline CDR1 is SGHVS and CDR2 FQNEAQ. The CDR3 spans 14 residues. Trimming took 4 bases from V and 6 from J, leaving 15 bases between them. CDR3 sequence: CASSSGVSFSEAFF. Written as DNA, the CDR3 is TGTGCCAGCAGCTCAGGGGTTTCGTTTTCTGAAGCTTTCTTT.

This clonotype was found a few times. The chain is built from TRBV18 and TRBJ1-3, with D possibly matching TRBD1 (5 bases). V lost 3 bases and J 2 bases, leaving 17 bases between the germline ends. Germline V CDR1 and CDR2: KGHSH, LQKENI. The CDR3 has 17 residues. CDR3 in amino acids: CASSPYPLTETGNTIYF. CDR3 nucleotides: TGTGCCAGCTCACCCTACCCCCTGACAGAGACTGGAAACACCATATATTTT.

This clonotype was observed a few times. The gene calls are TRBV21-1 and TRBJ2-7; TRBD2, as called in the table, went unchecked against the DNA. TRBV21-1 is tagged as a pseudogene. CDR3 length: 13 residues. CDR3 in amino acids: CASSKARRVGQYF. CDR3 bases: TGTGCCAGCAGCAAAGCGCGGCGGGTCGGGCAGTACTTC.

The rearrangement joins TRBV20-1 to TRBJ1-1; D gene ambiguous. CDR3 length: 15 residues. Per germline, CDR1 DFQATT and CDR2 SNEGSKA (reference sequence). Deletions cut 0 bases from V and 1 base from J, with 12 bases between. CDR3 protein: CSARDLLGRNTEAFF. The CDR3 DNA reads as TGCAGTGCTAGAGATCTCTTAGGCAGGAACACTGAAGCTTTCTTT.

This clonotype came up a few times. A read error is likely, as this CDR3 ends without the conserved phenylalanine or tryptophan. No DNA is shown, since the ends of the CDR3 on it are uncertain; the CDR3 is the one TCRdb lists. This CDR3 is CASSYSRRESE. This chain links TRBV6-2 or TRBV6-3 with TRBJ1-5. The CDR3 totals 11 residues, both ends included. Germline V CDR1 and CDR2: MNHEY, SVGEGT.

This clonotype has a handful of counts. The V call is TRBV5-1, the J call TRBJ2-1, with 9 bases fitting TRBD2. Germline loops: CDR1 SGHRS, CDR2 YFSETQ. The CDR3 consists of 16 residues. The J segment lost 2 bases and the V segment lost 4 bases, leaving 7 bases of the junction unmatched. Here the CDR3 reads CASSLKTSGPYNEQFF. The CDR3 region has the DNA TGCGCCAGCAGCCTTAAGACTAGCGGCCCCTACAATGAGCAGTTCTTC.

This clonotype came up a few times. The chain uses TRBV5-1 and TRBJ2-2; no clear D gene. Trimming shortened V by 4 bases and J by 3 bases, and 16 bases separated the two germline ends. CDR1 and CDR2 from the germline V gene are SGHRS and YFSETQ. The CDR3 is 16 amino acids. The CDR3 protein is CASSKERAIYTGELFF. The CDR3 region has the DNA TGCGCCAGCAGCAAAGAGCGCGCAATTTACACCGGGGAGCTGTTTTTT.

The gene calls are TRBV7-2 and TRBJ2-5; D is uncertain. The CDR3 runs 13 residues. Deletions cut 5 bases from V and 1 base from J, with 8 bases between. Per the germline V gene, CDR1 is SGHTA and CDR2 is FQGNSA. The CDR3 sequence: CASSQHGQETQYF. CDR3 DNA: TGTGCCAGCAGCCAACACGGCCAAGAGACCCAGTACTTC. Variable domain in full (rest from reference TRBV7-2 and TRBJ2-5): GAGVSQSPSNKVTEKGKDVELRCDPISGHTALYWYRQSLGQGLEFLIYFQGNSAPDKSGLPSDRFSAERTGGSVSTLTIQRTQQEDSAVYLCASSQHGQETQYFGPGTRLLVL.

This clonotype showed up many times. The V gene is TRBV5-6, the J gene TRBJ2-1; no reliable D call. Germline V gene lookup returns CDR1 SGHDT and CDR2 YYEEEE. CDR3 length equals 14 residues. The V end was cut by 0 bases, the J end by 3 bases, with 7 bases between. In DNA form, the CDR3 reads TGTGCCAGCAGCTTGGCCGCGAGCTACAATGAGCAGTTCTTC. Translation: CASSLAASYNEQFF.

This clonotype was seen a handful of times. CDR3 coding DNA: TGTGCCAGCAGGAGGGACTTAGCCAAAAACATTCAGTACTTC. It translates to CASRRDLAKNIQYF. The J gene is TRBJ2-4, the V gene TRBV6-1, with D possibly TRBD2 on 6 matching bases. From germline, CDR1 is MNHNS and CDR2 SASEGT. The V end lost 6 bases, the J end lost 0 bases, and 9 bases lay between the germline ends. This CDR3 spans 14 amino acids.

This clonotype was counted at least ten times. The chain couples TRBV7-2 to TRBJ2-4; possibly TRBD1 for D (6 bases). The CDR3 has 13 residues. Trimming left V 6 bases short and J 6 bases short, with 12 bases between. The V gene's germline CDR1 is SGHTA and CDR2 FQGNSA. The CDR3, as DNA: TGTGCCAGCAGGAAGGACAGATTAAACATTCAGTACTTC. Its translation is CASRKDRLNIQYF.

This clonotype was detected ten times or more. The gene calls are TRBV7-6 and TRBJ2-4; the match to TRBD2 covers 10 bases. Germline V gene sequence: CDR1 SGHVS, CDR2 FNYEAQ. The J segment lost 4 bases and the V segment lost 1 base, leaving 13 bases of the junction unmatched. The CDR3 has 19 amino acids. CDR3 region: CASSLESVAGGLLKNIQYF. The CDR3 coding sequence is TGTGCCAGCAGCTTAGAGTCGGTAGCGGGGGGCCTCTTAAAAAACATTCAGTACTTC.

The chain carries TRBV6-2 or TRBV6-3 and TRBJ2-7; no reliable D call. Trimming took 1 base from V and 3 from J, leaving 10 bases between them. Germline CDR1 reads MNHEY; CDR2 reads SVGEGT. CDR3 length equals 14 residues. CDR3 sequence: CASSYYGRDYEQYF. The CDR3 DNA reads as TGTGCCAGCAGTTACTATGGCCGAGACTACGAGCAGTACTTC.

The chain links TRBV6-1 to TRBJ2-5, with 12 nucleotides matching TRBD2. Looked up from germline, CDR1 is MNHNS and CDR2 is SASEGT. This CDR3 region has 15 residues. With 4 bases clipped from V and 4 bases from J, the junction kept 4 bases outside the gene matches. The DNA of the CDR3 is TGTGCCAGCAGTGGACTAGCGGGAGTGCGAGAGACCCAGTACTTC. Translated: CASSGLAGVRETQYF.

The CDR3 region is CSAGDLHRGSSYEQYF. For the CDR3, the DNA is TGCAGTGCTGGGGATCTCCACAGGGGAAGCTCCTACGAGCAGTACTTC. The chain links TRBV20-1 to TRBJ2-7, with 7 bases that match TRBD1. The ends lost 5 bases at V and 0 bases at J; junction bases unmatched: 13. This CDR3 has 16 residues. Germline values: CDR1 DFQATT, CDR2 SNEGSKA (reference sequence).

At least ten counts were recorded for this clonotype. The chain combines TRBV7-8 with TRBJ2-1; 8 bases match TRBD1. V lost 5 bases, J lost 5 bases, and 11 bases stayed unmatched. The CDR3 has 16 amino acids. The germline CDR1 and CDR2 sequences are SGHVS and FQNEAQ. Here the CDR3 DNA reads TGTGCCAGCAGCGCCCGGACAGGGAACCATCACAATGAGCAGTTCTTC. Translation gives CASSARTGNHHNEQFF. The full variable domain, completed using reference TRBV7-8 and TRBJ2-1, is GAGVSQSPRYKVAKRGQDVALRCDPISGHVSLFWYQQALGQGPEFLTYFQNEAQLDKSGLPSDRFFAERPEGSVSTLKIQRTQQEDSAVYLCASSARTGNHHNEQFFGPGTRLTVL.

In its sample, this clonotype was seen a few times. V and J are TRBV2 and TRBJ2-1, with D unclear. Trimming stripped 8 bases from V and 12 bases from J, with 17 bases between. The CDR3 runs 12 residues. CDR1 SNHLY and CDR2 FYNNEI come from the germline V gene. CDR3 in DNA: TGTGCCAGCGCATCACCCTCGACTCCGCAGTTCTTC. Protein sequence: CASASPSTPQFF. The full variable domain, completed using reference TRBV2 and TRBJ2-1, is EPEVTQTPSHQVTQMGQEVILRCVPISNHLYFYWYRQILGQKVEFLVSFYNNEISEKSEIFDDQFSVERPDGSNFTLKIRSTKLEDSAMYFCASASPSTPQFFGPGTRLTVL.

V is TRBV27 and J is TRBJ2-2; D unclear. Germline V gene data show CDR1 as MNHEY and CDR2 as SMNVEV (reference sequence). V lost 6 bases and J 5 bases, leaving 16 bases between the germline ends. This CDR3 has 15 residues. The CDR3 region is CASSPVGSWTGELFF. The DNA for the CDR3 is TGTGCCAGCAGCCCCGTGGGTAGCTGGACCGGGGAGCTGTTTTTT.

This clonotype was counted a few times. This chain connects TRBV18 to TRBJ2-7; D is uncertain. The V and J ends lost 4 bases and 5 bases respectively, with 18 bases between them. Germline assignment: CDR1 KGHSH and CDR2 LQKENI. This CDR3 contains 15 residues. The DNA for the CDR3 is TGTGCCAGCTCACAACCGGGCCCATATTGGGACGAGCAGTACTTC. Its translation: CASSQPGPYWDEQYF.

This clonotype was seen repeatedly, ten times or more. The chain recombines TRBV7-9 with TRBJ2-3; the D gene could be TRBD1 or TRBD2 (5 bases each). V was shortened by 3 bases and J by 3 bases, with 19 bases between the two germline ends. This CDR3 has 17 residues. Germline V gene data show CDR1 as SEHNR and CDR2 as FQNEAQ (reference sequence). Here the CDR3 reads CASSFLGGVVGTDTQYF. CDR3 sequence (DNA): TGTGCCAGCAGCTTTCTTGGGGGAGTGGTTGGAACAGATACGCAGTATTTT.

This clonotype has just a few counts. The rearrangement joins TRBV5-1 to TRBJ1-4, with D perhaps TRBD1 (5 bases). The germline gives CDR1 SGHRS, CDR2 YFSETQ. Trimming removed 4 bases from V and 0 bases from J, with 10 bases in between. The CDR3 runs 15 residues. CDR3 DNA sequence: TGCGCCAGCAGCCATTTCAGGGCAACTAATGAAAAACTGTTTTTT. It is translated as CASSHFRATNEKLFF. The full variable domain, rest sourced from reference TRBV5-1 and TRBJ1-4, is KAGVTQTPRYLIKTRGQQVTLSCSPISGHRSVSWYQQTPGQGLQFLFEYFSETQRNKGNFPGRFSGRQFSNSRSEMNVSTLELGDSALYLCASSHFRATNEKLFFGSGTQLSVL.

V gene TRBV5-4 combines with J gene TRBJ1-1; D not certain. Per germline, CDR1 SGHNT and CDR2 YYREEE (reference sequence). The V and J ends lost 6 bases and 8 bases respectively, with 8 bases between them. The CDR3 sequence is 10 residues long. CDR3: CASKSGEAFF. CDR3 bases: TGTGCCAGCAAGAGTGGAGAAGCTTTCTTT. Combining the CDR3 with reference TRBV5-4 and TRBJ1-1 gives the whole variable domain ETGVTQSPTHLIKTRGQQVTLRCSSQSGHNTVSWYQQALGQGPQFIFQYYREEENGRGNFPPRFSGLQFPNYSSELNVNALELDDSALYLCASKSGEAFFGQGTRLTVV.

In its sample, this clonotype was seen a few times. The V gene is TRBV6-5, the J gene TRBJ2-5, with 7 bases matching TRBD1. Unmatched junction bases numbered 2, after V lost 2 bases and J lost 5 bases. The CDR3 consists of 13 residues. CDR1 is MNHEY and CDR2 is SVGAGI in the germline V gene. The CDR3 nucleotides are TGTGCCAGCAGTTACGACAGGGTTGAGACCCAGTACTTC. It is translated as CASSYDRVETQYF.

The chain joins TRBV5-1 to TRBJ1-2; D uncertain. Germline V CDR1 and CDR2: SGHRS, YFSETQ. The CDR3 runs 17 residues. Trimming removed 0 bases from V and 2 bases from J, with 17 bases in between. The chain's CDR3 is CASSLEAGFRRNYGYTF. DNA of the CDR3: TGCGCCAGCAGCTTGGAGGCGGGGTTCAGGCGAAACTATGGCTACACCTTC.

In this sample, this clonotype turned up many times. The chain links TRBV6-5 to TRBJ1-1; TRBD1 matches at 9 bases. Germline V lookup: CDR1 MNHEY, CDR2 SVGAGI. This CDR3 has 15 amino acids. Losses at the gene ends were 6 bases for V and 1 base for J; bases not matched to a gene: 6. CDR3 loop: CASRLSGQGNTEAFF. In DNA, the CDR3 is TGTGCCAGCAGACTGTCGGGACAGGGGAACACTGAAGCTTTCTTT.